The next 4 T cell receptor beta chains were all read from a single sample in a study of response to subunit inactivated influenza vaccine (dated by TCRdb to between 2017 and 2018). Library creation used RT-PCR. Instrument on record: Illumina HiSeq 2500. TCRdb's own reprocessing of the public reads used fastp at Q25 and MiXCR and kept productive beta chains. Records with the same CDR3 protein are collapsed into one entry carrying the most frequent genes and DNA. Within this sample are 450,000 to 600,000 distinct CDR3 sequences, with more than 15% of them counted one time only. Approximately 3% of the sample is held by the ten biggest clonotypes. The sample in question was CD4+ T cells sorted from PBMCs, obtained roughly 24 months after vaccination. The receptors were sampled from a man between 45 and 75 years old who received an inactivated influenza vaccine. Donor details come from another sample of the same person, matched by shared clones.

The rearrangement uses TRBV3-1 and TRBJ2-2, with a weak D call TRBD1 (7 bases). The CDR3 extends over 15 amino acids. Germline V gene data show CDR1 as LGHDT and CDR2 as YNNKEL (reference sequence). Deletions cut 4 bases from V and 6 bases from J, with 15 bases between. The CDR3 DNA reads as TGTGCCAGCAGCCCCGGGACAGCGGGTCCCGGGGAGCTGTTTTTT. Protein: CASSPGTAGPGELFF.

A few counts support this clonotype. This chain uses TRBV18 with TRBJ2-7, with 7 bases matching TRBD1. CDR1 and CDR2 from the germline V gene are KGHSH and LQKENI. V shed 4 bases, J shed 1 base, and the junction held 10 bases outside the gene matches. The CDR3 length is 16 residues. The CDR3: CASSRNNRGQSYEQYF. DNA of the CDR3: TGTGCCAGCTCACGAAACAACAGGGGCCAATCCTACGAGCAGTACTTC.

This clonotype was seen a few times. V is TRBV4-1 and J is TRBJ2-4; TRBD1 or TRBD2 may be the D gene (6 bases each). This CDR3 contains 15 residues. Deletions cut 1 base from V and 13 bases from J, with 20 bases between. Germline values: CDR1 MGHRA, CDR2 YSYEKL. The CDR3 loop is CASSQVLTGAGEQYF. The CDR3 coding sequence is TGCGCCAGCAGCCAAGTCCTAACGGGGGCCGGGGAGCAGTACTTC.

This clonotype was counted a few times. The chain uses TRBV16 and TRBJ1-5; maybe TRBD1 (5 bases). The germline gives CDR1 KGHSY, CDR2 FQNENV. Trimming pared 0 bases from V and 5 bases from J, leaving 8 bases between. The CDR3 is made up of 14 amino acids. The CDR3 DNA is TGTGCCAGCAGCCAATCTCAGGGCCATCAGCCCCAGCATTTT. Translating it yields CASSQSQGHQPQHF. Filled out from reference TRBV16 and TRBJ1-5, the complete variable domain reads GEEVAQTPKHLVRGEGQKAKLYCAPIKGHSYVFWYQQVLKNEFKFLISFQNENVFDETGMPKERFSAKCLPNSPCSLEIQATKLEDSAVYFCASSQSQGHQPQHFGDGTRLSIL.